Sequencing of this T cell receptor (beta chain) was carried out in a study of shared clonotypes between healthy human individuals (dated by TCRdb to about 2020). Concerning the study at large: A few men and two women, aged 18 to 49 years, made up the cohort. To estimate repertoire size and how much clonotypes are shared between individuals, the study performed deep sequencing of blood TCR repertoires from about five healthy adults. Between about 0.85 and 9.5 billion PBMCs per donor were obtained by leukapheresis. Libraries were prepared and TCR repertoires were sequenced by different laboratories using diverse techniques, in order to increase sequencing depth and limit assay-specific biases. For each donor, CD4 naive and CD4 memory were each given three plates, CD8 naive was given two plates, and CD8 memory was given one plate.

Using the deep immunoSEQ assay, multiplex PCR amplified TCR CDR3 regions from genomic DNA. Genomic DNA extracted from each cell subset was distributed evenly over all wells of several immunoSEQ 96-well plates, and each plate served as one replicate. For sorted subsets, each replicate PCR was loaded with about 200 ng genomic DNA, equivalent to 25,000 to 35,000 T cell genomes. Purified libraries were quantified with a Qubit 3.0 fluorometer, sized on a Bioanalyzer 2100, and re-quantified with the KAPA Library Quantification kit. Each immunoSEQ 96-well plate was sequenced on its own single-read 150-cycle Illumina NextSeq 550 flow cell. In the authors' own workflow: The immunoSEQ output contained only junctional sequences without quality scores, so filtering could not match that applied to full-length reads. To assign V/J genes and CDR3, sequences were annotated against IMGT germline references using PyIR, a Python wrapper for IgBLAST v1.9. Reads were removed for weak V/J assignments (E-value above 1e-6), missing CDR3, stop codons, out-of-frame junctions, or ambiguous translated residues. V3J clonotypes were defined by identical inferred V gene, J gene, and CDR3 amino acid sequence. Percentage overlap between repertoires was computed as shared unique clonotypes divided by the size of the smaller repertoire. RTK rarefaction, the Chao1 estimator, and Recon v2.1 estimates of unobserved clonotypes were used to assess repertoire richness. OLGA was used to compute generation probabilities for all TCRbeta clonotypes that the gDNA method yielded from a few donors. In TCRdb, the immuneACCESS table is reduced to in-frame sequences with V and J assigned. These tables do not hold every clone; where another copy was compared, an unresolved V gene accounts for under half, and the others remain unexplained. D and trimming were read from the DNA, whereas the V and J calls and clone size are those reported in that table. In this sample the table shows about 980,000 clones, approximately 76% of which occur a single time. Of the sample, about 1.5% is held by the ten largest clones.

Comment on this clone: What this receptor recognizes is not known. One base away there is no much larger clone; base qualities are not given. The identical CDR3 is also encoded by other nucleotide sequences in the sample.

Healthy HIV-negative adults with no recently reported acute infections or vaccinations were included as donors. Only Caucasian adults living in Nashville, Tennessee, USA were represented among the donors. Magnetic negative selection was used to enrich CD4+ T cells, after which naive cells were positively selected on CD45RA and the negative fraction became the memory subset. After blood collection by leukapheresis, PBMCs were isolated using Ficoll-Histopaque density gradient centrifugation and then cryopreserved in the vapor phase of liquid nitrogen. Analytical flow cytometry was used to check the purity and quantity of each magnetically sorted T cell population. Genomic DNA was isolated from each sorted fraction and quantified by UV absorbance on a Nanodrop 2000c. From its cysteine to its phenylalanine, the CDR3 spans 13 amino acids. Only the CDR3 region is kept as DNA, spanning 39 bases read in frame from base 1. As encoded in the germline V gene, CDR1 is SNHLY while CDR2 is FYNNEI. V and J are truncated by 7 bases and 7 bases respectively, leaving an intervening sequence of 13 bases.

The paper's findings and limits, for the study overall: When several donors were compared, the shared fraction of clonotypes was about 5.5% for naive CD4, roughly 3.4% for naive CD8, 2% to 2.5% for memory CD4, and 0.4% for memory CD8. The small number of donors limited the genetic and exposure-history diversity represented. Compared with non-shared clonotypes, the clonotypes found in all four sorted-subset donors had higher generation probabilities. Pairwise subsampling led to the expectation that sequencing depth would affect the degree of clonotype sharing among donors. Naive subsets generally had larger estimated clonotype richness than memory subsets did. Only blood was sampled, and tissue TCR repertoires likely differ from those in blood. Incomplete sequencing was indicated by rarefaction of sorted-subset datasets, despite the large sequencing depth.

Recombination connected TRBV2 to TRBJ1-4; the D gene is perhaps TRBD1, on 6 matching bases. The sequence came from a man in his late teens or twenties in good health. Sequenced: memory CD4+ T cells sorted from blood. This specimen's cell subset or site label, per the study, means: CD45RA-negative fraction. The nucleotides read TGTGCCAGCAATTACAGGGAGAGTGAAAAACTGTTTTTT. It translates as CASNYRESEKLFF.